This entry lists 7 T cell receptor beta chains sequenced from one sample in a study of CD8 T cells in ankylosing spondylitis. Their antigens remain unidentified. TCRdb reprocessed the 5' RACE reads with MiXCR, giving one entry per CDR3 protein. The profile shows roughly 700,000 distinct CDR3 sequences, 19% of them singletons. General study findings and limits: A TCR beta motif of fewer than ten highly homologous variants seemed to mark ankylosing spondylitis blood.

Sequencing was done on a sample of blood, either unsorted or a sorted T cell fraction (not recorded which). These receptors were taken from a male donor with ankylosing spondylitis.

The V call is TRBV2, the J call TRBJ2-5; D uncertain. CDR1 is SNHLY and CDR2 is FYNNEI in the germline V gene. The CDR3 is made up of 12 amino acids. The V and J ends lost 6 bases and 4 bases respectively, with 9 bases between them. The CDR3 DNA is TGTGCCAGCAGCGCATTAACAGAGACCCAGTACTTC. Encoded protein: CASSALTETQYF.

This clonotype was counted between two and nine times. V usage is TRBV4-3 and J usage is TRBJ2-7; 10 bases map to TRBD2. Germline CDR1 is LGHNA and CDR2 is YSLEER. The ends lost 0 bases at V and 3 bases at J; junction bases unmatched: 5. The CDR3 covers 16 residues. The CDR3 region is CASSQDRTSGVYEQYF. The CDR3, as DNA: TGCGCCAGCAGCCAAGATCGGACTAGCGGAGTCTACGAGCAGTACTTC.

This clonotype was detected ten times or more. The chain uses TRBV4-2 and TRBJ2-3, with a tentative D call TRBD1 (6 bases). This CDR3 is built from 13 residues. Germline-derived CDR1 and CDR2 are LGHNA and YNFKEQ. V was trimmed by 4 bases and J by 6 bases, leaving 11 bases between them. DNA of the CDR3: TGTGCCAGCAGCCCAGAGGGGGAGGATACGCAGTATTTT. It translates to CASSPEGEDTQYF.

This clonotype was counted between two and nine times. The rearrangement links TRBV7-2 to TRBJ2-5; D might be TRBD2 (6 bases). This CDR3 has 14 residues. The V and J ends lost 1 base and 5 bases respectively, with 11 bases between them. Germline-derived CDR1 and CDR2 are SGHTA and FQGNSA. The CDR3: CASSLVGGVETQYF. For the CDR3, the DNA is TGTGCCAGCAGCTTAGTTGGAGGGGTTGAGACCCAGTACTTC.

The chain has TRBV28 and TRBJ2-5; no clear D gene. CDR1 is MDHEN and CDR2 is SYDVKM in the germline V gene. The CDR3 has 13 amino acids. V was pared by 4 bases and J by 0 bases, with 6 bases between. The CDR3 nucleotides are TGTGCCAGCAGTTGGTCAGACCAAGAGACCCAGTACTTC. The encoded protein is CASSWSDQETQYF.

This clonotype was counted ten times or more. The chain's CDR3 is CASSLEQGAEAFF. Here the CDR3 DNA reads TGTGCCAGCAGTTTAGAACAGGGGGCTGAAGCTTTCTTT. The V call is TRBV12-3 or TRBV12-4, the J call TRBJ1-1; 8 nucleotides match TRBD1. The J segment lost 6 bases and the V segment lost 1 base, leaving 1 base of the junction unmatched. The CDR3 runs to 13 residues.

The V and J genes are TRBV7-6 and TRBJ2-3; 9 bases line up with TRBD1. Germline V gives CDR1 SGHVS, CDR2 FNYEAQ. J was trimmed by 2 bases and V by 7 bases; bases with no gene match: 16. The CDR3 runs 18 residues. Here the CDR3 reads CASTRRDRDLSHTDTQYF. CDR3 in DNA: TGTGCCAGCACCCGCCGGGACAGGGATCTTTCTCACACAGATACGCAGTATTTT.